These 12 T cell receptor beta chains share one sample of origin, sequenced in a study of blood T cells in healthy people across ages. Together with a sample-barcoded 5' primer, a J-beta primer mix was included in a second PCR lasting about 7 to 11 cycles. TCRdb used MiXCR to reprocess the 5' RACE reads, holding one entry per CDR3 protein. The top ten hold about 4% of the sample, which has 1.5 million to 1.8 million distinct CDR3 sequences, about 45% seen once. The sample consisted of blood. The receptors derive from a woman aged 18-29 years in good health.

The chain uses TRBV20-1 and TRBJ2-5; D is perhaps TRBD1 or TRBD2 (5 bases each). Trimming removed 7 bases at V and 2 bases at J, with 14 bases between. The CDR3 is 13 residues long. CDR1 is DFQATT, CDR2 SNEGSKA, per germline (reference sequence). The CDR3 sequence is CSVRRDHQETQYF. The CDR3 coding sequence is TGCAGTGTTCGCCGGGACCATCAAGAGACCCAGTACTTC.

The chain links TRBV20-1 to TRBJ2-1; 10 bases match TRBD2. The ends lost 2 bases at V and 4 bases at J; junction bases unmatched: 5. This CDR3 has 15 residues. CDR1 and CDR2 from the germline V gene are DFQATT and SNEGSKA (reference sequence). This CDR3 is CSARNLAGVYNEQFF. In DNA, the CDR3 is TGCAGTGCTAGAAACCTAGCGGGGGTTTACAATGAGCAGTTCTTC.

The gene calls are TRBV12-3 or TRBV12-4 and TRBJ2-5; maybe TRBD1 (6 bases). The DNA end favors TRBJ2-7, so the J call may be wrong. The CDR3 is made up of 13 amino acids. This chain's CDR3 is CASSFAGACEQYF. The CDR3 DNA sequence: TGTGCCAGCAGTTTTGCAGGGGCCTGCGAGCAGTACTTC.

This chain uses TRBV30 with TRBJ1-1, with a weak D call TRBD1 (5 bases). The CDR3 is 9 residues long. In germline, CDR1 is GTSNPN, CDR2 SVGIG (reference sequence). The germline V and J ends were trimmed by 8 bases and 4 bases, with 5 bases remaining between them. The CDR3 bases are TGTGCCGGGGGCACTGAAGCTTTCTTT. This codes for CAGGTEAFF.

The CDR3 region has the DNA TGTGCCAGCAGCTTAGTGCCGGGACAGTCCATCTACAATGAGCAGTTCTTC. Translated, it gives CASSLVPGQSIYNEQFF. The gene calls are TRBV11-1 and TRBJ2-1, with TRBD1 matching 7 bases. The CDR3 runs 17 residues. With 1 base clipped from V and 3 bases from J, the junction kept 9 bases outside the gene matches. Germline-derived CDR1 and CDR2 are SGHAT and FQDESV (reference sequence).

This clonotype has a handful of counts. The chain has TRBV29-1 and TRBJ1-5; D is undetermined. There are 13 residues in the CDR3. Germline lookup yields CDR1 SQVTM and CDR2 ANQGSEA. This CDR3 reads CITHTPGNQPQHF. As DNA, the CDR3 is TGCATCACACATACACCCGGCAATCAGCCCCAGCATTTT.

This chain joins TRBV12-3 or TRBV12-4 and TRBJ2-7; a weak D match, TRBD2 (6 bases). The V and J ends lost 7 bases and 3 bases respectively, with 16 bases between them. The CDR3 totals 14 residues. This CDR3 reads CASNMEGRGYEQYF. The CDR3 DNA reads TGTGCCAGCAACATGGAGGGGCGAGGCTACGAGCAGTACTTC.

This clonotype came up a few times. The J gene is TRBJ2-2, the V gene TRBV7-2, with D possibly TRBD1 on 8 matching bases. This CDR3 is built from 15 residues. Per germline, CDR1 SGHTA and CDR2 FQGNSA. Trimming left V 4 bases short and J 5 bases short, with 14 bases between. The CDR3 loop is CASSYLQGGTGELFF. CDR3 bases: TGTGCCAGCAGCTACCTACAGGGGGGGACCGGGGAGCTGTTTTTT. Combining the CDR3 with reference TRBV7-2 and TRBJ2-2 gives the whole variable domain GAGVSQSPSNKVTEKGKDVELRCDPISGHTALYWYRQSLGQGLEFLIYFQGNSAPDKSGLPSDRFSAERTGGSVSTLTIQRTQQEDSAVYLCASSYLQGGTGELFFGEGSRLTVL.

This clonotype was found a few times. The J gene is TRBJ2-7, the V gene TRBV7-2, with D possibly matching TRBD1 (6 bases). This CDR3 has 15 residues. Germline V gives CDR1 SGHTA, CDR2 FQGNSA. The V end lost 1 base, the J end lost 9 bases, and 19 bases lay between the germline ends. The chain's CDR3 is CASSLVGAPLRLQYF. The CDR3 DNA is TGTGCCAGCAGCTTAGTGGGGGCCCCACTCCGTTTGCAGTACTTC. Together with reference TRBV7-2 and TRBJ2-7, the CDR3 gives the full variable domain: GAGVSQSPSNKVTEKGKDVELRCDPISGHTALYWYRQSLGQGLEFLIYFQGNSAPDKSGLPSDRFSAERTGGSVSTLTIQRTQQEDSAVYLCASSLVGAPLRLQYFGPGTRLTVT.

The CDR3 DNA follows: TGTGCCAGCAGTGTCAGACAGGGGAATGGCTACACCTTC. Protein: CASSVRQGNGYTF. This rearrangement joins TRBV2 to TRBJ1-2; 8 bases line up with TRBD1. Germline CDR1 and CDR2: SNHLY and FYNNEI. This CDR3 is 13 amino acids long. The trim removed 4 bases at V and 6 bases at J, leaving 4 bases unmatched.

This clonotype was seen only a few times. Here the CDR3 DNA reads TGTGCCACCAGTGATTTGGACCAGACCCAGTACTTC. Amino acid sequence: CATSDLDQTQYF. The chain recombines TRBV24-1 with TRBJ2-5; unclear D gene. The germline V gene has CDR1 KGHDR and CDR2 SFDVKD. The CDR3 is 12 amino acids. The ends were cut back, 0 bases at V and 6 bases at J, with 4 bases in the middle.

The rearrangement uses TRBV29-1 and TRBJ2-1; no reliable D call. The J call may be incorrect, as the DNA end agrees better with TRBJ2-7. Germline loops: CDR1 SQVTM, CDR2 ANQGSEA. The length of the CDR3 is 12 residues. The CDR3 region is CSVDLSYNEQYF. The CDR3 DNA sequence: TGCAGCGTTGACTTATCCTACAATGAGCAGTACTTC.